This T cell receptor beta chain was retrieved from a study of persistence of HIV-infected CD4 T cells. This CDR3 has 15 amino acids. V shed 3 bases and J 0 bases; nucleotides not matched to a gene: 3. The germline CDR1 and CDR2 sequences are MNHEY and SMNVEV (reference sequence). About this clone: Its cognate antigen is unknown.

This was the immunoSEQ version 4 assay in survey mode. Clones were sequenced by immunoSEQ multiplex PCR, and TCRdb holds only the in-frame ones, with some missing. The sample lists approximately 32,000 clones; about four fifths were seen once. The stimulus was an HIV-1 Gag 15-mer peptide pool, approximately 0.93 ug/peptide/mL. CD40L-negative CD69-negative CD45RO-high memory CD4+ T cells were sorted as populations depleted of antigen-responding cells. The chain employs TRBV27 and TRBJ2-3, with TRBD2 matching over 7 bases. This receptor was identified in an adult woman with HIV who was CMV-seropositive. Sequenced here: CD4+ T cells sorted from PBMCs after roughly 20-hour stimulation, sampled from a patient who received antiretroviral therapy. The CDR3 sequence: CASSLFSGSTDTQYF. The CDR3 nucleotides read TGTGCCAGCAGTTTGTTTAGCGGGAGCACAGATACGCAGTATTTT.